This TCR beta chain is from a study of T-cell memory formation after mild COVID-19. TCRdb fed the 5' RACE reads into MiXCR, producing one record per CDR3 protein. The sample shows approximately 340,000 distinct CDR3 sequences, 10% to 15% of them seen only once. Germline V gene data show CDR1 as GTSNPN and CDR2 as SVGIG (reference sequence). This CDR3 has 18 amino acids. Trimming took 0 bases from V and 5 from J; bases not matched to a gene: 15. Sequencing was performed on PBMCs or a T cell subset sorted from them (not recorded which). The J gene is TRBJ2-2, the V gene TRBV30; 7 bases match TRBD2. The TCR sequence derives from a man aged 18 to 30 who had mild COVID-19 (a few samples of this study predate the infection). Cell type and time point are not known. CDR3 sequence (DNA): TGTGCCTGGAGTGTACCCCGCAGGATGGGGGGAGGGACCGGGGAGCTGTTTTTT. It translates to CAWSVPRRMGGGTGELFF. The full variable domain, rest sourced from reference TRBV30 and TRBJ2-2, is SQTIHQWPATLVQPVGSPLSLECTVEGTSNPNLYWYRQAAGRGLQLLFYSVGIGQISSEVPQNLSASRPQDRQFILSSKKLLLSDSGFYLCAWSVPRRMGGGTGELFFGEGSRLTVL.